This TCR beta chain was sequenced in a study of T-cell memory formation after mild COVID-19. About the research overall: Largely donor-specific TCR clusters were found.

TCRdb called the 5' RACE reads again in MiXCR, with one record for every CDR3 protein. The repertoire holds about 110,000 distinct CDR3 sequences, with around 15% as singletons. V lost 5 bases to trimming and J lost 3 bases, with 11 bases between them. Germline assignment: CDR1 SGHTA and CDR2 FQGNSA. CDR3 size: 13 residues. The clonotype was recovered from an adult woman who had mild COVID-19 (a few samples of this study predate the infection). Cell type and time point are not known. Specimen: PBMCs or a T cell subset sorted from them (not recorded which). The gene calls are TRBV7-2 and TRBJ2-7; a possible D gene is TRBD2 (6 bases). DNA of the CDR3: TGTGCCAGCAGCGGGGACTTTGGCTACGAGCAGTACTTC. Its translation: CASSGDFGYEQYF.